These 15 T cell receptor beta chains share one sample of origin, sequenced in a study of tumor and adjacent non-tumor tissue in lung cancer. The template was RNA from unsorted bulk tissue. This non-tumor lung sample came from over 3 cm beyond the tumor edge. A modified ARM-PCR protocol with three rounds of nested PCR amplified TCRbeta. TCRdb re-derived calls from the multiplex PCR reads in MiXCR, one entry per CDR3 protein. In the table there are some 97,000 distinct CDR3 sequences, roughly two thirds of which are singletons. The material sequenced was distant non-tumor lung tissue. Receptors were obtained from a man aged 25-45 years with non-small cell lung cancer.

Comments on this clonotype: The CDR3 carries no conserved terminal phenylalanine or tryptophan, so it likely arises from a read error. V usage is TRBV11-3 and J usage is TRBJ2-1, with D unresolved. The CDR3 sequence is 15 residues long. Germline V gene data show CDR1 as SGHNT and CDR2 as YENEEA. The CDR3 DNA is TGTGCCAGCAGCTTCGAGGTCTGGACCTACAATGAACAGTTCATC. It translates to CASSFEVWTYNEQFI.

This clonotype has only a few counts. A clone one base away is much larger, so this may be a read error. The rearrangement uses TRBV20-1 and TRBJ2-1, with TRBD1 matching over 7 bases. The CDR3 length is 13 residues. V lost 4 bases to trimming and J lost 10 bases; unmatched junction nucleotides: 10. CDR1 and CDR2 from the germline V gene are DFQATT and SNEGSKA (reference sequence). The CDR3 region has the DNA TGCAGTGCTATCTCGACAGGGCCACGCGAGCAGTTCTTC. Translating it yields CSAISTGPREQFF.

The genes are TRBV20-1 and TRBJ1-1; possible D gene TRBD1, 5 bases. The germline V gene has CDR1 DFQATT and CDR2 SNEGSKA (reference sequence). CDR3 length: 13 amino acids. Trimming took 3 bases from V and 6 from J, leaving 14 bases between them. CDR3: CSASPGTDSEAFF. The CDR3 DNA sequence: TGCAGTGCTAGCCCCGGGACTGACTCTGAAGCTTTCTTT.

On this clonotype itself: A much larger clone differs from this one at a single base, so this may be a read error. The V call is TRBV10-3, the J call TRBJ1-2; D unresolved. This CDR3 has 13 amino acids. Germline CDR1 is ENHRY and CDR2 is SYGVKD. The CDR3 sequence: CATSLDPPDGYTF. The DNA for the CDR3 is TGTGCCACCAGTTTGGACCCCCCGGATGGCTACACCTTC.

With regard to this clonotype: A much larger clone differs by one base, so this may be a read error. The chain uses TRBV6-2 or TRBV6-3 and TRBJ1-2, with D hard to call. The CDR3 contains 15 residues. CDR1 and CDR2 from the germline V gene are MNHEY and SVGEGT. DNA of the CDR3: TGTGTCAGCAGTTCCAACCTCCGAGGCCCCCATGGCTACACCTTC. Protein product: CVSSSNLRGPHGYTF.

This clonotype showed up just once. One base away lies a much larger clone, so this may be a sequencing read error. V usage is TRBV30 and J usage is TRBJ2-1, with D maybe TRBD2 (6 bases). The germline V and J ends were trimmed by 5 bases and 10 bases, with 21 bases remaining between them. The germline gives CDR1 GTSNPN, CDR2 SVGIG (reference sequence). The CDR3 loop spans 14 amino acids. In DNA, the CDR3 is TGTGCCTGGGCACTAGTTTCGGGGGTGAAAGAGCAGTTCTTC. Amino acids: CAWALVSGVKEQFF.

This clonotype turned up a few times. Sequence at one end of the junction differs from germline and may be a read error. The gene calls are TRBV6-5 and TRBJ2-7, with D possibly being TRBD1 (5 bases). The CDR3 extends over 15 amino acids. CDR1 MNHEY and CDR2 SVGAGI come from the germline V gene. The CDR3 is CASSRGQGASYEQNF. In DNA form, the CDR3 reads TGTGCCAGCAGTCGAGGACAAGGGGCCTCCTACGAGCAGAACTTC.

This clonotype occurred once. The V call is TRBV11-3, the J call TRBJ2-1, with 9 bases identical to TRBD2. The germline V gene has CDR1 SGHNT and CDR2 YENEEA. The CDR3 extends over 16 amino acids. V shed 5 bases, J shed 8 bases, and the junction held 13 bases outside the gene matches. The CDR3, as DNA: TGTGCCAGCAGCACGGGGTGGACTAGCGCGCCGGATGAGCAGTTCTTC. Translation: CASSTGWTSAPDEQFF. Full variable domain (rest looked up from reference TRBV11-3 and TRBJ2-1): EAGVVQSPRYKIIEKKQPVAFWCNPISGHNTLYWYLQNLGQGPELLIRYENEEAVDDSQLPKDRFSAERLKGVDSTLKIQPAELGDSAVYLCASSTGWTSAPDEQFFGPGTRLTVL.

This clonotype was observed once. A much larger clone lies one base from this, so it may be a read error. The V and J genes are TRBV5-6 and TRBJ2-5, with D tentatively TRBD1 or TRBD2 (5 bases each). Per the germline V gene, CDR1 is SGHDT and CDR2 is YYEEEE. The CDR3 extends over 14 amino acids. CDR3 in amino acids: CSSSLWGNGETQYF. DNA of the CDR3: TGTTCCAGCAGCTTGTGGGGGAACGGGGAGACCCAGTACTTC.

As regards this clonotype: The CDR3 carries no conserved terminal phenylalanine or tryptophan, so it likely arises from a read error. Here the CDR3 DNA reads TGTGCCAGCAGTTACTCGAGGGCAGCTTCGAACACCTGGGAGCTGTTTATT. Its protein is CASSYSRAASNTWELFI. V gene TRBV6-2 or TRBV6-3 combines with J gene TRBJ2-2; D perhaps matches TRBD2 (5 bases). There are 17 residues in the CDR3. CDR1 and CDR2 (germline): MNHEY, SVGEGT.

Concerning this clonotype itself: The junction departs from the called germline gene at one end, perhaps through a read error. The rearrangement links TRBV20-1 to TRBJ2-2; D is uncertain. The CDR3 has 14 residues. Germline V gives CDR1 DFQATT, CDR2 SNEGSKA (reference sequence). CDR3 sequence reads: CRARVLDTAWELFF. Here the CDR3 DNA reads TGCAGAGCTAGAGTCCTTGACACCGCCTGGGAGCTGTTTTTT.

Note on this clonotype: The junction departs from the called germline gene at one end, perhaps through a read error. This chain connects TRBV7-2 to TRBJ2-7; a weak D match, TRBD2 (6 bases). The CDR3 has 14 residues. The germline gives CDR1 SGHTA, CDR2 FQGNSA. In DNA, the CDR3 is TGTGCCAGCAACTTAGCGGCCGCTGCCTACGGGCAGTACTTC. Protein sequence: CASNLAAAAYGQYF. The full variable domain, its missing parts supplied by reference TRBV7-2 and TRBJ2-7, is GAGVSQSPSNKVTEKGKDVELRCDPISGHTALYWYRQSLGQGLEFLIYFQGNSAPDKSGLPSDRFSAERTGGSVSTLTIQRTQQEDSAVYLCASNLAAAAYGQYFGPGTRLTVT.

Concerning this clonotype itself: This could be a read error, since a much larger clone is one nucleotide away. This chain uses TRBV11-2 with TRBJ2-2; 7 positions match TRBD2. This CDR3 comprises 17 residues. In germline, CDR1 is SGHAT, CDR2 FQNNGV. CDR3 sequence (DNA): TGTGCCATCAGCGTAGTGCTAGCGGATTCGAACACCGGGGAGCTGTTTTTT. This sequence encodes CAISVVLADSNTGELFF.

This clonotype has more than one count but fewer than ten. This CDR3 reads CASSLVPGASGYTF. The CDR3 DNA sequence: TGCGCCAGCAGCTTGGTCCCGGGGGCCTCTGGCTACACCTTC. The chain carries TRBV5-1 and TRBJ1-2; D might be TRBD1 (6 bases). In germline, CDR1 is SGHRS, CDR2 YFSETQ. Trimming removed 0 bases from V and 7 bases from J, with 13 bases in between. The CDR3 consists of 14 residues.

This clonotype came up once. The junction does not match germline at one end; this may be a read error. V usage is TRBV20-1 and J usage is TRBJ1-3; 7 positions agree with TRBD1. This CDR3 spans 14 amino acids. In germline, CDR1 is DFQATT, CDR2 SNEGSKA (reference sequence). Here the CDR3 reads CSAMTGLAGNTICF. The CDR3 bases are TGCAGTGCTATGACAGGGTTGGCTGGAAACACCATATGTTTT.